This is a list of T cell receptor beta chains from one sample in a study of T cell changes during pregnancy in multiple sclerosis. Sequencing used immunoSEQ multiplex PCR; TCRdb keeps in-frame clones, though not all of them. The sample consists of around 100,000 clones, 91% of them appearing once. The specimen was peripheral blood, collected after pregnancy. Receptors originate from a female donor with multiple sclerosis, enrolled in a pregnancy study. Each CDR3 is given without its conserved first and last residue.

v_call cdr3_aa
TRBV5-4 ASSLQGGDEQF
TRBV2 ASSGTGGSYEQY
TRBV7-2 ASSLAGSGTEAF
TRBV6-5 ASTSRGDGYGYT
TRBV7-9 ASPPRGLSSYNEQF
TRBV9 ASSVEGGTEAF
TRBV2 ASNVDPGSAGELF
TRBV11-2 ASSLGSSGGLETQY
TRBV7-2 ASSSRGVYGYT
TRBV7-8 ASSSDRAVNTIY
TRBV6-5 ASKAGASTDTQY
TRBV6-5 ASSYSQINGNTIY
TRBV19 ASRDRPNSGNTIY
TRBV9 ASSLLWDTGNTIY
TRBV7-9 ASSFKQGGTEAF
TRBV9 ASSETATMNTEAF
TRBV27 ASSIYPGGTEAF
TRBV23-1 AAYRDRVGQGAQH
TRBV5-5 ASRTADRGSYEQY
TRBV5-4 ASSFSGGAFNEQF
TRBV6-1 ASSEGDRYGYGYT
TRBV5-5 ASSLGSQGSYGYT
TRBV7-8 ASSPGLRAARNQPQH
TRBV18 ASSPPQVITGELF
TRBV7-9 ASSDMGLAGNEQF
TRBV7-8 ASSLGLAGVGTYEQY
TRBV7-9 ASSQESNRGGGYT
TRBV18 ASSPPMAGLYGYT
TRBV2 ASSETGQGRAEAF
TRBV7-6 ASRTTGGAGAYEQY
TRBV5-4 ASSLGGGTEAF
TRBV18 ASSQGGGDEQY
TRBV7-9 ASSLALDREETQY
TRBV13 ASSLEGLSNQPQH
TRBV27 ASSFTSGGLQETQY
TRBV5-1 ASSEGRGQPQH
TRBV11-3 ASSLDLAGGGEQF
TRBV16 ASSPQGNEQF
TRBV10-2 ASRGQGEDYGYT
TRBV9 ASSGGQGAFGTGELF
TRBV2 ASSAGVDSPLH
TRBV4-1 ASSRGDGTYEQY
TRBV19 ASSFGTAYEQY
TRBV19 ASSIFPYGQGRDYGYT
TRBV7-2 ASTRGGAFGYT
TRBV5-1 ASSFGRGGSTDTQY
TRBV9 ASSGGQTPSGNTIY
TRBV13 ASSPRGGTPYEQY
TRBV27 ASSGDRDLWETQY